The clone carrying this T cell receptor (beta chain) was seen more than once but under ten times. Its antigen is undetermined. The sample comes from a study of T cell repertoires in cytomegalovirus infection. Study outcomes and limitations: CMV-specific TCR beta clonotypes restricted by HLA-C were the ones dominating the ex vivo response. People with CMV and the relevant HLA were identified by cumulative public TCR beta family frequency.

The V end lost 4 bases, the J end lost 0 bases, and 18 bases lay between the germline ends. CDR1 and CDR2 from the germline V gene are MGHRA and YSYEKL. The CDR3 is 18 amino acids. TCRdb reanalysed the reads using MiXCR and keeps one entry per CDR3 protein. Of 750,000 to 950,000 distinct CDR3 sequences listed, almost 30% were seen once; the top ten hold roughly 14%. The chain is built from TRBV4-1 and TRBJ2-2; D gene ambiguous. The sequences come from cultured CD8+ T cells from PBMCs, collected from culture after CMV antigen stimulation. This TCR was recovered from a human donor in good health (CMV status not recorded). Some clones in this sample may be carry-over from other donors' samples. Written as DNA, the CDR3 is TGCGCCAGCAGCCTGGGCCCCATTCTGTACGCGAACACCGGGGAGCTGTTTTTT. Protein product: CASSLGPILYANTGELFF.